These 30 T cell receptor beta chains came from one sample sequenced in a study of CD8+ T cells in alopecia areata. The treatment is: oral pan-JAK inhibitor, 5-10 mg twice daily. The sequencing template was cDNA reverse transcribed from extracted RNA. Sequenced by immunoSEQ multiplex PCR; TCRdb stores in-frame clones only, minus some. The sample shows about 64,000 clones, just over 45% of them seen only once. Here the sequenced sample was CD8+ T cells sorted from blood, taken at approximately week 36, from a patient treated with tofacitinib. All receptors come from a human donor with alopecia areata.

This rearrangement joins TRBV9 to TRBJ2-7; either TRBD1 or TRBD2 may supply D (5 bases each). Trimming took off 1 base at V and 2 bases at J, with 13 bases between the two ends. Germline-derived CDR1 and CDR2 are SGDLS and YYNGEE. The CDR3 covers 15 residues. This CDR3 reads CASSVRDAATYEQYF. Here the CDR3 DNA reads TGTGCCAGCAGCGTAAGGGACGCAGCAACCTACGAGCAGTACTTC.

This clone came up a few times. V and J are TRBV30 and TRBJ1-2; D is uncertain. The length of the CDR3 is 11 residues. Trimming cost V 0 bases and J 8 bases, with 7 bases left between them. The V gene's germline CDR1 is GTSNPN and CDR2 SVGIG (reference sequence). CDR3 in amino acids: CAWSVDLGYTF. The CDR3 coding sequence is TGTGCCTGGAGTGTAGATCTAGGCTACACCTTC.

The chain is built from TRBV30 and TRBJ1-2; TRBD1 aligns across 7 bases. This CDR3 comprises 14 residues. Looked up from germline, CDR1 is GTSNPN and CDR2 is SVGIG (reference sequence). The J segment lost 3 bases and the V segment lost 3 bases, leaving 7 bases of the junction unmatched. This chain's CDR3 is CAWRRDSLYYGYTF. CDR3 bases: TGTGCCTGGAGGCGGGACAGCTTGTACTATGGCTACACCTTC.

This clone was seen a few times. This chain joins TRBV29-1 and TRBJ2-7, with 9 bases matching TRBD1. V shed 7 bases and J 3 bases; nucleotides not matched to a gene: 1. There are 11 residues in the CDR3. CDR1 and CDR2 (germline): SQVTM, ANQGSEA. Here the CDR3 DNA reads TGCAGCGGGGGACAGGGCTACGAGCAGTACTTC. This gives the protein CSGGQGYEQYF.

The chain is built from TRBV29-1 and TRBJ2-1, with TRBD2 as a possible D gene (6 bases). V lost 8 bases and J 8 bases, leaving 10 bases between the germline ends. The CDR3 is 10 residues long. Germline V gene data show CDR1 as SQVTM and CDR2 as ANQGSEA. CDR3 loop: CSSGGYEQFF. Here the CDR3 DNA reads TGCAGCTCTGGGGGGTATGAGCAGTTCTTC.

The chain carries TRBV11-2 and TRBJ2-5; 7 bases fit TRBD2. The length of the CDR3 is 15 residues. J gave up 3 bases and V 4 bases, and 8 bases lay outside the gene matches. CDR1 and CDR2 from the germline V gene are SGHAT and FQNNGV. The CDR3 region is CASSSLPSGEETQYF. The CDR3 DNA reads TGTGCCAGCAGCTCCTTACCTAGCGGAGAAGAGACCCAGTACTTC.

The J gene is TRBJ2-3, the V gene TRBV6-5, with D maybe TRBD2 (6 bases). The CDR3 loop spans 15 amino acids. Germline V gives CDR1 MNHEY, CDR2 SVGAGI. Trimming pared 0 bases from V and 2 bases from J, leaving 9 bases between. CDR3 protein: CASSYSGGNTDTQYF. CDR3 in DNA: TGTGCCAGCAGTTACTCAGGAGGGAACACAGATACGCAGTATTTT.

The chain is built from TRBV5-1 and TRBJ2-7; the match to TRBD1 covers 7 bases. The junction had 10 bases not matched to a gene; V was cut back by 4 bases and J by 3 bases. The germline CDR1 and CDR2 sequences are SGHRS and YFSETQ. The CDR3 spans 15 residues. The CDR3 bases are TGCGCCAGCAGCATCCAGACAGGGTCAAGCTACGAGCAGTACTTC. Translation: CASSIQTGSSYEQYF.

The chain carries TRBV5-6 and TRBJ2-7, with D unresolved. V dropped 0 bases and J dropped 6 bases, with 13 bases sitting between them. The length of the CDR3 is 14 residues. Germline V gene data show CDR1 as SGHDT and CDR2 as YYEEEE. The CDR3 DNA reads TGTGCCAGCAGCTTGGGGGTAGGAGATCTCGAGCAGTACTTC. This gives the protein CASSLGVGDLEQYF.

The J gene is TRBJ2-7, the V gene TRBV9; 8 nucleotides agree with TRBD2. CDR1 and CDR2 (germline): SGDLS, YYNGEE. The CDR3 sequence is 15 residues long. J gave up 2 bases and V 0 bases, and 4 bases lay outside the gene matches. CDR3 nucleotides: TGTGCCAGCAGCGTAGAACTAGCGGCAACCTACGAGCAGTACTTC. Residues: CASSVELAATYEQYF.

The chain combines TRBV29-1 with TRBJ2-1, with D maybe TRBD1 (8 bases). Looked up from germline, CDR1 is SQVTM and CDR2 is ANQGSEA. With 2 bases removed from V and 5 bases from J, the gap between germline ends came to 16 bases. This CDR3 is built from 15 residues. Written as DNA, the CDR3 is TGCAGCGTTGAAAGGGAGGGACAGGCCAACAATGAGCAGTTCTTC. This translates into CSVEREGQANNEQFF.

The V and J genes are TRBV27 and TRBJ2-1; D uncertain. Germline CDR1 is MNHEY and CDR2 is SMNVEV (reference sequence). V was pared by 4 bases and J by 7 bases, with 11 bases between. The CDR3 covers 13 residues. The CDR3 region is CASSSGVGNEQFF. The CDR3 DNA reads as TGTGCCAGCAGTTCAGGTGTCGGGAATGAGCAGTTCTTC.

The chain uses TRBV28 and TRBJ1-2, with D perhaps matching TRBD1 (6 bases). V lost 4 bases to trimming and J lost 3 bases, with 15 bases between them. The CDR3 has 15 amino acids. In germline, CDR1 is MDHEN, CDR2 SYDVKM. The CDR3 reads CASSSRDTEYYGYTF. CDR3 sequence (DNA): TGTGCCAGCAGTTCCCGGGACACCGAATACTATGGCTACACCTTC.

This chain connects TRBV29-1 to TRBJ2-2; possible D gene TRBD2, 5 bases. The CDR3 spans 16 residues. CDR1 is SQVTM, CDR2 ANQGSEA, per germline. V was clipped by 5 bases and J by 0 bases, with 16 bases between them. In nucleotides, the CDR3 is TGCAGCGTTAGGCTTAGCGCCCAAGCGAACACCGGGGAGCTGTTTTTT. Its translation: CSVRLSAQANTGELFF.

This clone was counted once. The CDR3: CASSWTAGNGELFF. CDR3 DNA sequence: TGCGCCAGCAGCTGGACAGCAGGAAACGGGGAGCTGTTTTTT. V usage is TRBV5-1 and J usage is TRBJ2-2; TRBD1 is a possible D gene (6 bases). Germline-derived CDR1 and CDR2 are SGHRS and YFSETQ. The CDR3 totals 14 residues. The V gene lost 3 bases and the J gene lost 7 bases, with 13 bases spanning the gap.

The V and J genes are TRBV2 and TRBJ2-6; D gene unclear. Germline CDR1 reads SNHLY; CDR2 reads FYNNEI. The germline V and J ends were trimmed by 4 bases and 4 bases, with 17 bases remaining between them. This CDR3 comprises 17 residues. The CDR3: CASSGVGSRTGANVLTF. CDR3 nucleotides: TGTGCCAGCAGTGGGGTGGGCAGTCGGACCGGGGCCAACGTCCTGACTTTC. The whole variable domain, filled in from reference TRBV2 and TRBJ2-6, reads EPEVTQTPSHQVTQMGQEVILRCVPISNHLYFYWYRQILGQKVEFLVSFYNNEISEKSEIFDDQFSVERPDGSNFTLKIRSTKLEDSAMYFCASSGVGSRTGANVLTFGAGSRLTVL.

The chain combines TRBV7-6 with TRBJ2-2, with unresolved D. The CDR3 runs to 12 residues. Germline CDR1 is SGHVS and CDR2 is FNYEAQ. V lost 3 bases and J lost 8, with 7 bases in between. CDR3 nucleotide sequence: TGTGCCAGCAGCTTGGGGATTGGGGAGCTGTTTTTT. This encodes CASSLGIGELFF.

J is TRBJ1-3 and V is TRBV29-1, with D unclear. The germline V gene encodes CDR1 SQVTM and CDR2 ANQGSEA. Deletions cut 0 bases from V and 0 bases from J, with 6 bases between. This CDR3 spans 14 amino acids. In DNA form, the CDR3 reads TGCAGCGTTGAAGAAGGATACTCTGGAAACACCATATATTTT. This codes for CSVEEGYSGNTIYF.

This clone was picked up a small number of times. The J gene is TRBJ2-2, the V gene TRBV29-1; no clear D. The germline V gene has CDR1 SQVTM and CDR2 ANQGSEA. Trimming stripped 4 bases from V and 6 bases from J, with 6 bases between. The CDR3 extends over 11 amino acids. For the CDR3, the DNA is TGCAGCGTTGCTACAGCCGGGGAGCTGTTTTTT. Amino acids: CSVATAGELFF.

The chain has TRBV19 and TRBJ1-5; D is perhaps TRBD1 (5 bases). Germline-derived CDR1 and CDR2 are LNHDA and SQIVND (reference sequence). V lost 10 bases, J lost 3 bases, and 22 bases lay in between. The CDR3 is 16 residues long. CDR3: CATKRDLGGTNQPQHF. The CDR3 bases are TGTGCCACCAAGAGGGATTTGGGAGGGACCAATCAGCCCCAGCATTTT.

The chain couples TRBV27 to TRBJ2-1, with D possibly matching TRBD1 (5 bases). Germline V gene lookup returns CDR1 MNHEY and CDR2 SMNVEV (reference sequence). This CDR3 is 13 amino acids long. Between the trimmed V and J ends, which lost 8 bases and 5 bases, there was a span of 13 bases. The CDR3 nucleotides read TGTGCCAGCGGAGCAGGGCAAGACAATGAGCAGTTCTTC. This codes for CASGAGQDNEQFF.

DNA for the CDR3: TGTGCCAGCAGTTTGACAGGGGGTGCTGAGACCCAGTACTTC. Protein: CASSLTGGAETQYF. The chain has TRBV28 and TRBJ2-5; 9 bases match TRBD1. V shed 3 bases, J shed 5 bases, and the junction held 4 bases outside the gene matches. In germline, CDR1 is MDHEN, CDR2 SYDVKM. The CDR3 totals 14 residues. Filled out from reference TRBV28 and TRBJ2-5, the complete variable domain reads DVKVTQSSRYLVKRTGEKVFLECVQDMDHENMFWYRQDPGLGLRLIYFSYDVKMKEKGDIPEGYSVSREKKERFSLILESASTNQTSMYLCASSLTGGAETQYFGPGTRLLVL.

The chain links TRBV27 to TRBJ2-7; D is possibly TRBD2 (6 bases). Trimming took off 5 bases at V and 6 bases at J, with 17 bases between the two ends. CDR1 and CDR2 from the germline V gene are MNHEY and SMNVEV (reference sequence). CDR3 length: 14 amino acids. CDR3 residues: CASSPGGTPSEQYF. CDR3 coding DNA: TGTGCCAGCAGTCCCGGCGGGACTCCCAGCGAGCAGTACTTC.

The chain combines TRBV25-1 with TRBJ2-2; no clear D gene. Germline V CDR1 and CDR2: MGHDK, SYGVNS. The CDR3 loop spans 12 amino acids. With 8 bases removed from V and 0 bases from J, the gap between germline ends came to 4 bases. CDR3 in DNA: TGTGCCAGCCGCACGAACACCGGGGAGCTGTTTTTT. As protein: CASRTNTGELFF. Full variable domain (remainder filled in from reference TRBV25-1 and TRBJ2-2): EADIYQTPRYLVIGTGKKITLECSQTMGHDKMYWYQQDPGMELHLIHYSYGVNSTEKGDLSSESTVSRIRTEHFPLTLESARPSHTSQYLCASRTNTGELFFGEGSRLTVL.

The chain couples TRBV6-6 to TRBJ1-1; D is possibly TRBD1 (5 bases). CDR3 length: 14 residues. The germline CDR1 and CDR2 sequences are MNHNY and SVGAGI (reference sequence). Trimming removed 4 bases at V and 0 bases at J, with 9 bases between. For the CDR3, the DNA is TGTGCCAGCAGTTTGGGACCCTTGAACACTGAAGCTTTCTTT. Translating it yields CASSLGPLNTEAFF.

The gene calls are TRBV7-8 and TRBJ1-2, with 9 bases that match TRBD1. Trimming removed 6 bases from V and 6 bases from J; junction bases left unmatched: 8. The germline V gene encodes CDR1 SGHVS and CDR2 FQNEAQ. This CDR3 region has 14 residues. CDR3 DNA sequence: TGTGCCAGCAGACAATTCACAGGGGGCGATGGCTACACCTTC. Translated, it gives CASRQFTGGDGYTF.

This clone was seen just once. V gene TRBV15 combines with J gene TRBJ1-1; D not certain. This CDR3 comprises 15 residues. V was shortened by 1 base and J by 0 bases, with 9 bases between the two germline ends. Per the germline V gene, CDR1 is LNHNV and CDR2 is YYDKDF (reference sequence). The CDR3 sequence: CATSRVGGLNTEAFF. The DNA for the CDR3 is TGTGCCACCAGCAGAGTTGGCGGATTGAACACTGAAGCTTTCTTT.

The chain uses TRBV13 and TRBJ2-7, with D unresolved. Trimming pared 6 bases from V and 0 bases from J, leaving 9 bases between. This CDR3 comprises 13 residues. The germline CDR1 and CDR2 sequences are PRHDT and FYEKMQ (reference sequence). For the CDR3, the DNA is TGTGCCAGCAGACCCCACTCCTCCTACGAGCAGTACTTC. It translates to CASRPHSSYEQYF.

The CDR3: CAIKSGAGYTF. The CDR3 DNA sequence: TGTGCTATCAAATCAGGGGCCGGCTACACCTTC. V usage is TRBV14 and J usage is TRBJ1-2, with D perhaps TRBD1 (6 bases). Germline CDR1 SGHDN, CDR2 FVKESK. The CDR3 sequence is 11 residues long.

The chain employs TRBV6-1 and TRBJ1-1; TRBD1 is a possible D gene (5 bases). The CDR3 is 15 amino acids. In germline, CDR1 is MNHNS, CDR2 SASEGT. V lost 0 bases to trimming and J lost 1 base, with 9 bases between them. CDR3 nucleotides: TGTGCCAGCAGTGAAGCGGGACGGCAGAACACTGAAGCTTTCTTT. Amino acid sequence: CASSEAGRQNTEAFF.